This TCR beta chain was recovered during a study of monozygotic twins with cystic fibrosis. Across the whole study: With about 15 PCR cycles, barcoded libraries came from about 2.9 micrograms of fragmented DNA. Findings of the study overall: The repertoire was suggested to be naive-dominated, clonality median approximately 0.009. Unrelated CF individuals shared fewer identical clonotypes than monozygotic CF twins.

Method: immunoSEQ multiplex PCR; TCRdb's copy keeps in-frame clones and lacks some. The table records roughly 26,000 clones, roughly nine tenths of them present only once. With respect to this clone: What it recognizes is unknown.

The germline gives CDR1 MNHNS, CDR2 SASEGT. This CDR3 has 16 residues. Trimming removed 1 base at V and 6 bases at J, with 18 bases between. This receptor was identified in a girl aged 2 to 9 with cystic fibrosis. V usage is TRBV6-1 and J usage is TRBJ1-2; weak D call: TRBD1 (5 bases). The sample taken for sequencing was blood. CDR3 in amino acids: CASSEVGGVSSDGYTF. The CDR3 DNA follows: TGTGCCAGCAGTGAAGTGGGGGGGGTTTCAAGTGATGGCTACACCTTC.